This TCR beta chain stems from a study of blood T cell repertoires in COVID-19. In the original analysis: Counts of nucleated cells, estimated from reference gene primer amplification, were obtained. Sequenced by immunoSEQ multiplex PCR; TCRdb stores in-frame clones only, minus some. Clonal size and the V and J genes are those of that table, whereas D and trimming came from the DNA. The sample records approximately 99,000 clones, about four fifths being singletons. The ends lost 0 bases at V and 2 bases at J; junction bases unmatched: 6. The CDR3 has 16 residues. Germline V CDR1 and CDR2: MNHNS, SASEGT.

Sequenced material: peripheral blood. The sequence was obtained from an older woman with acute or convalescent COVID-19. The V call is TRBV6-1, the J call TRBJ1-2, with 7 bases aligning to TRBD1. CDR3: CASSEAQMTGNYGYTF. CDR3 DNA sequence: TGTGCCAGCAGTGAAGCCCAGATGACAGGGAACTATGGCTACACCTTC.